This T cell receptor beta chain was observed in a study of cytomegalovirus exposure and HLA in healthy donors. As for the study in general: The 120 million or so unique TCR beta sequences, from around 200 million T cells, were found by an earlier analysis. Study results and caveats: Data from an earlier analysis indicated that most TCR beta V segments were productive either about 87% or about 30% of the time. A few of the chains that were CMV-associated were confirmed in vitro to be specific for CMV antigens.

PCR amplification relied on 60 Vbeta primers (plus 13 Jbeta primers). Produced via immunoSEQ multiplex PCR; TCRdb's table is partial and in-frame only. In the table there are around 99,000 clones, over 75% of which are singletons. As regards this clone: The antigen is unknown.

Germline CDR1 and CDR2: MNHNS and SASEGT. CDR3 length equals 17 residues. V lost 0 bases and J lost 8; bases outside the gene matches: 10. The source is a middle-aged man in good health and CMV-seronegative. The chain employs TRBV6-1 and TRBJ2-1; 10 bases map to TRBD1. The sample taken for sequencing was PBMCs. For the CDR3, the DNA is TGTGCCAGCAGTGAAGCGGTCCGGACAGGGGGTAGGGATGAGCAGTTCTTC. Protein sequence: CASSEAVRTGGRDEQFF.